This TCR beta chain was observed in a study of blood T cell repertoires in COVID-19. CDR3 length: 13 amino acids. V was trimmed by 2 bases and J by 7 bases, leaving 12 bases between them. Germline-derived CDR1 and CDR2 are SNHLY and FYNNEI. Assay: immunoSEQ multiplex PCR; the TCRdb copy retains only in-frame clones and omits some. Seen here are about 270,000 clones, approximately 91% observed once, and the top ten hold 2.3%. The rearrangement joins TRBV2 to TRBJ2-7; the D gene is possibly TRBD2 (6 bases). The receptor was derived from a woman aged 35 to 49 with acute COVID-19. The sample was PBMCs or T cells enriched from blood (not recorded which). As DNA, the CDR3 is TGTGCCAGCAGTGAAACCGGGGCGGGGGAGCAGTACTTC. Protein sequence: CASSETGAGEQYF.